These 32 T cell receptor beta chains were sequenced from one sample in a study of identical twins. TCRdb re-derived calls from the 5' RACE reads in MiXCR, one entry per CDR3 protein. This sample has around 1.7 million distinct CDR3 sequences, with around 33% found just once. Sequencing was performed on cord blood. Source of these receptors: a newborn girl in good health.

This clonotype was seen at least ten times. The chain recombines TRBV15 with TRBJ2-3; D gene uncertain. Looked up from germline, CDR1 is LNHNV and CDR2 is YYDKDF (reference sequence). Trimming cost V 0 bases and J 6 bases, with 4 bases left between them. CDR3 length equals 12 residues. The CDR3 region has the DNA TGTGCCACCAGCAGAGATCTGGATACGCAGTATTTT. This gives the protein CATSRDLDTQYF.

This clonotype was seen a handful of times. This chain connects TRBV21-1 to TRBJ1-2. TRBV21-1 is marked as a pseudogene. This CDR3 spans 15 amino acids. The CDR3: CASSQERRLNYGYTF. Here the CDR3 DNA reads TGTGCCAGCAGTCAAGAGAGGCGTCTTAACTATGGCTACACCTTC.

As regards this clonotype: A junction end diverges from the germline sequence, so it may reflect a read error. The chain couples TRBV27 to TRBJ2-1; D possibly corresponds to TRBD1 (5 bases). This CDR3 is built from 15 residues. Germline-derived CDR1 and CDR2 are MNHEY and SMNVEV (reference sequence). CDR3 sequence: CTSSQRRASYNEQFF. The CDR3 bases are TGTACCAGCAGTCAGCGCAGGGCGTCCTACAATGAGCAGTTCTTC.

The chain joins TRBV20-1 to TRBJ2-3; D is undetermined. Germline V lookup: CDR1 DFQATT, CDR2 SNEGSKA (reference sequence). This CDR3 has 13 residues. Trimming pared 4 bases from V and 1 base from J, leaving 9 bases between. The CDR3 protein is CSANRPGTDTQYF. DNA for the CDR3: TGCAGTGCTAACCGTCCTGGCACAGATACGCAGTATTTT.

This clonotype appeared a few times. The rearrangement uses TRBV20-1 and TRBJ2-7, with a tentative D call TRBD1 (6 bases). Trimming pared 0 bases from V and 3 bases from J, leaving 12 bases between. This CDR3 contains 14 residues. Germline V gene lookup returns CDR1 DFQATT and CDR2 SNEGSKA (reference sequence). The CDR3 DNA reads TGCAGTGCTAGAGACAGGGGAAGAGACTACGAGCAGTACTTC. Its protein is CSARDRGRDYEQYF.

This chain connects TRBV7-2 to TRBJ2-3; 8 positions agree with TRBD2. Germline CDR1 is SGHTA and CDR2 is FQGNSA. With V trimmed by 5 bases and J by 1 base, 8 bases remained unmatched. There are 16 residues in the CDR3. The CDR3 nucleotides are TGTGCCAGCAGCACGATCGGGACTAGGGGCACAGATACGCAGTATTTT. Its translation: CASSTIGTRGTDTQYF.

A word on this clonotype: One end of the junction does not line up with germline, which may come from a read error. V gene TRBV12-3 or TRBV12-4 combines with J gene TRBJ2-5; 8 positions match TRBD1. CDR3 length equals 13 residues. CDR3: CASSLRGDRTRYF. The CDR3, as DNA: TGTGCCAGCAGTTTAAGGGGGGACAGGACCCGGTACTTC.

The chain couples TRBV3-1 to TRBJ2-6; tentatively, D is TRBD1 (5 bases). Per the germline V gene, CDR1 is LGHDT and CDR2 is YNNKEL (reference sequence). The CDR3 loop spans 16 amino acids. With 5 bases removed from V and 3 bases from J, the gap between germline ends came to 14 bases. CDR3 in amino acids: CASSATGHGGANVLTF. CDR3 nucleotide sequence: TGTGCCAGCAGCGCCACAGGCCATGGTGGGGCCAACGTCCTGACTTTC.

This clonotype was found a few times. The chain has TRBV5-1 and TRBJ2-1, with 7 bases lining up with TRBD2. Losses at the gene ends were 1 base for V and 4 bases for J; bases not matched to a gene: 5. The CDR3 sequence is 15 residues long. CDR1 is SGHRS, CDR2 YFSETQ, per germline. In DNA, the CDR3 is TGCGCCAGCAGCTTGATTAGCGGGCCTTACAATGAGCAGTTCTTC. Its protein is CASSLISGPYNEQFF.

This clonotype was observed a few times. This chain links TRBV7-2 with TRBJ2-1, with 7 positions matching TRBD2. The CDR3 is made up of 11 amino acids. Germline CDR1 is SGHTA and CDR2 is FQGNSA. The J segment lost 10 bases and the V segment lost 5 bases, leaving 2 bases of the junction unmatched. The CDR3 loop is CASSVTSEQFF. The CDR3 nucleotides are TGTGCCAGCAGCGTGACTAGCGAGCAGTTCTTC.

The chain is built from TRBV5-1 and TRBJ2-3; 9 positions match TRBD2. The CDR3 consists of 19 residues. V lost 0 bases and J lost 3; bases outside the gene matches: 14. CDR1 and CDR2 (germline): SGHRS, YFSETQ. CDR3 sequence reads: CASSLDVRLAGWGTDTQYF. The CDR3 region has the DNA TGCGCCAGCAGCTTGGATGTTAGGCTAGCGGGATGGGGAACAGATACGCAGTATTTT.

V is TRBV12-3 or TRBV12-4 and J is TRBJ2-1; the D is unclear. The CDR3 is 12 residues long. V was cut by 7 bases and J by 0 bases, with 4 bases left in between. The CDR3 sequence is CASTNSYNEQFF. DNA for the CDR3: TGTGCCAGCACTAACTCCTACAATGAGCAGTTCTTC.

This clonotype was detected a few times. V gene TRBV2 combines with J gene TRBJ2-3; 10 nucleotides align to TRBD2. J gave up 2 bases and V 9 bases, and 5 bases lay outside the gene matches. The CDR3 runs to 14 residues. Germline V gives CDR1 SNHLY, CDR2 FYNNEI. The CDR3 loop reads CASEGLADTDTQYF. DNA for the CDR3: TGTGCCAGTGAAGGACTAGCGGACACAGATACGCAGTATTTT. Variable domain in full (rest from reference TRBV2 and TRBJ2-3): EPEVTQTPSHQVTQMGQEVILRCVPISNHLYFYWYRQILGQKVEFLVSFYNNEISEKSEIFDDQFSVERPDGSNFTLKIRSTKLEDSAMYFCASEGLADTDTQYFGPGTRLTVL.

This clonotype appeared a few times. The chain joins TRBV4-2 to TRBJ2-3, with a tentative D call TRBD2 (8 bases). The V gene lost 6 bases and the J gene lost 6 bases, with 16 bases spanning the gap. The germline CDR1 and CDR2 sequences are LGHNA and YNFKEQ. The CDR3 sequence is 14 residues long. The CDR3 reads CASRMAGGQDTQYF. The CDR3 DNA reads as TGTGCCAGCAGGATGGCGGGGGGACAGGATACGCAGTATTTT.

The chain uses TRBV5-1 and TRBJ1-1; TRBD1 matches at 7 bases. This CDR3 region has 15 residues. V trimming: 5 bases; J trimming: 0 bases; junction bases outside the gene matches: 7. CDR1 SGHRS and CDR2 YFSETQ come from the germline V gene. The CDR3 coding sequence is TGCGCCAGCAGTCGACCTGGGACAGTGAACACTGAAGCTTTCTTT. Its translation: CASSRPGTVNTEAFF.

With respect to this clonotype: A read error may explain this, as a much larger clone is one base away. The CDR3 is CASREREGPYNEQYF. In DNA form, the CDR3 reads TGTGCCAGCAGAGAGCGGGAGGGGCCTTACAATGAGCAGTACTTC. V is TRBV12-3 or TRBV12-4 and J is TRBJ2-7; 10 positions match TRBD2. Germline trimming cut 6 bases from V and 7 bases from J; bases unmatched to any gene: 12. This CDR3 contains 15 residues.

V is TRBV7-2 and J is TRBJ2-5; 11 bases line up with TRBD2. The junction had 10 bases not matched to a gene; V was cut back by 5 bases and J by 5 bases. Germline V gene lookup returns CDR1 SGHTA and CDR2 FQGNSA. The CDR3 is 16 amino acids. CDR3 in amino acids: CASSGLLLAGGETQYF. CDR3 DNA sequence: TGTGCCAGCAGCGGACTCCTATTAGCGGGAGGGGAGACCCAGTACTTC. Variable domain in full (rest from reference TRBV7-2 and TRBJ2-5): GAGVSQSPSNKVTEKGKDVELRCDPISGHTALYWYRQSLGQGLEFLIYFQGNSAPDKSGLPSDRFSAERTGGSVSTLTIQRTQQEDSAVYLCASSGLLLAGGETQYFGPGTRLLVL.

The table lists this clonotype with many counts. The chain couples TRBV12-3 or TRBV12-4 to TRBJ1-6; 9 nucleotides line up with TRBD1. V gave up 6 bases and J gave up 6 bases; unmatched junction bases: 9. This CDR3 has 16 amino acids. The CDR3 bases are TGTGCCAGCAGCCCTTCGGACAGGGGCTTTAATTCACCCCTCCACTTT. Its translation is CASSPSDRGFNSPLHF.

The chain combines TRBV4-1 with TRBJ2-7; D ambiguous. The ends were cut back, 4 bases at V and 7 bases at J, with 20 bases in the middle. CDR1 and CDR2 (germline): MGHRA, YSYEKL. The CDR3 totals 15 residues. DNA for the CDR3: TGCGCCAGCAGCCTCATGCCCCCTGGTTCTAATGAGCAGTACTTC. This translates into CASSLMPPGSNEQYF.

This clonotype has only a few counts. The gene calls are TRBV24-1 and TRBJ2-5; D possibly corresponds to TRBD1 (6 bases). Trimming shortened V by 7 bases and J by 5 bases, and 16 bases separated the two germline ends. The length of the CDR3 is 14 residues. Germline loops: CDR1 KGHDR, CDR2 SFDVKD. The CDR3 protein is CATSSSKGVETQYF. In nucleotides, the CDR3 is TGTGCCACCAGCTCTAGTAAGGGGGTGGAGACCCAGTACTTC.

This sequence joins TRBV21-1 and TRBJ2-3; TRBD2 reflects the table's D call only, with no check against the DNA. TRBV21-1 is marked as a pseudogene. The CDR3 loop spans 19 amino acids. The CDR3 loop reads CASSRGLAGGTSCTDTQYF. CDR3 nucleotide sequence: TGTGCCAGCAGCAGAGGGCTAGCGGGAGGGACGAGCTGCACAGATACGCAGTATTTT.

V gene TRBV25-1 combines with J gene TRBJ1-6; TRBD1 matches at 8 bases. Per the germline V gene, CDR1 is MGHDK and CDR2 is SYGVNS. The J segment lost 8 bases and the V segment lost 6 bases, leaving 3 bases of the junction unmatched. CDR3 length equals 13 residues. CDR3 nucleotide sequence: TGTGCCAGCAGGACAGGGGAATATTCACCCCTCCACTTT. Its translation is CASRTGEYSPLHF. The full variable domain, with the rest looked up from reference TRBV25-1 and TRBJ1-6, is EADIYQTPRYLVIGTGKKITLECSQTMGHDKMYWYQQDPGMELHLIHYSYGVNSTEKGDLSSESTVSRIRTEHFPLTLESARPSHTSQYLCASRTGEYSPLHFGNGTRLTVT.

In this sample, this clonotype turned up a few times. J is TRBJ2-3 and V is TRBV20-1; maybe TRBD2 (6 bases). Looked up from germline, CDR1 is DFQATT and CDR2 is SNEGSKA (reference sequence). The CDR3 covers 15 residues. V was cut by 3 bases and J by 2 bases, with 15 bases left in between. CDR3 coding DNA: TGCAGTGCTAGCGAGACTAGGACCCTCACAGATACGCAGTATTTT. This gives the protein CSASETRTLTDTQYF.

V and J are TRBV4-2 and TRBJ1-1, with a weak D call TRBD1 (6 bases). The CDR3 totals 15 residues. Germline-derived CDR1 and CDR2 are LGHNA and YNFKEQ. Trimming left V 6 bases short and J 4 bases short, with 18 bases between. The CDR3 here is CASSLPGALSTEAFF. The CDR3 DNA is TGTGCCAGCAGTTTACCGGGGGCGCTTAGCACTGAAGCTTTCTTT.

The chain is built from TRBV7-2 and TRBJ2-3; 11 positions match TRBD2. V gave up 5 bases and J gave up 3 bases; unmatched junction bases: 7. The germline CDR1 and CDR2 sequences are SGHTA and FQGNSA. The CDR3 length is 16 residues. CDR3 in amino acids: CASSNRLAGSTDTQYF. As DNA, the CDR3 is TGTGCCAGCAGCAACCGACTAGCGGGATCGACAGATACGCAGTATTTT.

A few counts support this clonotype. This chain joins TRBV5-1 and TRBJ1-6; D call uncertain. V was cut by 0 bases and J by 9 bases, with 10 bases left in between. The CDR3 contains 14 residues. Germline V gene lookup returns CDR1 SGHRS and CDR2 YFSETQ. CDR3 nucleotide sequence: TGCGCCAGCAGCTTGGAGGGTGAAGGTTCACCCCTCCACTTT. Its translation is CASSLEGEGSPLHF.

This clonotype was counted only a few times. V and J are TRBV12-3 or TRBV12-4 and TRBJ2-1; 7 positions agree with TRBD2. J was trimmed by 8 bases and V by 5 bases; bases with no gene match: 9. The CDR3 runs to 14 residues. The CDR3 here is CASSLSGPGDEQFF. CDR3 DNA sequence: TGTGCCAGCAGTCTTAGCGGGCCTGGAGATGAGCAGTTCTTC.

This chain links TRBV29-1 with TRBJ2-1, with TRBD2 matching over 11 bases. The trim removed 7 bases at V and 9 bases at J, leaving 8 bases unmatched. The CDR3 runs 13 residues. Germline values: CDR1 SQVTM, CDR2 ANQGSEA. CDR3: CSAILAGAPEQFF. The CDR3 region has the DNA TGCAGCGCTATACTAGCGGGAGCTCCTGAGCAGTTCTTC.

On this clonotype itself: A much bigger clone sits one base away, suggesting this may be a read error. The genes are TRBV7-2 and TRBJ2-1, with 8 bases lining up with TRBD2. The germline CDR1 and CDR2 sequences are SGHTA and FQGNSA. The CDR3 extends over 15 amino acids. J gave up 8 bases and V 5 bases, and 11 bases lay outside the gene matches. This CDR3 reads CASSLLSGTYDEQFF. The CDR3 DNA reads TGTGCCAGCAGCCTACTTAGCGGGACTTACGATGAGCAGTTCTTC.

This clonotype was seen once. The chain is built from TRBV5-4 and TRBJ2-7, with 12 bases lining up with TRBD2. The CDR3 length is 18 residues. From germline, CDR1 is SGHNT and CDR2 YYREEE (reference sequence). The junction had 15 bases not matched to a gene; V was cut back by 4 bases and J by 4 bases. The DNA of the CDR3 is TGTGCCAGCAGCATGACAGGGGCGACTAGCGGGAGCTTTTACGAGCAGTACTTC. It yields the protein CASSMTGATSGSFYEQYF.

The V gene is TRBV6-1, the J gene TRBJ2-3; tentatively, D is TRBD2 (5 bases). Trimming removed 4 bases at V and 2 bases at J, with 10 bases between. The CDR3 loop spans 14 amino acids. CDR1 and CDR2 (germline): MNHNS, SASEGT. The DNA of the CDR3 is TGTGCCAGCAGTGTCCAGCGGAACACAGATACGCAGTATTTT. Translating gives CASSVQRNTDTQYF.

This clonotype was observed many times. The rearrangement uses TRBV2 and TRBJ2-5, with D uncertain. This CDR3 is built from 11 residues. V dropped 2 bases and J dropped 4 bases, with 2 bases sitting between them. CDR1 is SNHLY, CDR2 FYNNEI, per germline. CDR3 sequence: CASSERETQYF. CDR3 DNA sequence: TGTGCCAGCAGTGAACGAGAGACCCAGTACTTC. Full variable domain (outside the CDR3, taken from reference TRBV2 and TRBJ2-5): EPEVTQTPSHQVTQMGQEVILRCVPISNHLYFYWYRQILGQKVEFLVSFYNNEISEKSEIFDDQFSVERPDGSNFTLKIRSTKLEDSAMYFCASSERETQYFGPGTRLLVL.